This T cell receptor beta chain comes out of a study of neurological immune-mediated disorders. Sorted libraries were derived from some 1 million CD4+ or CD8+ T cells. This CDR3 comprises 13 residues. The V and J ends lost 2 bases and 6 bases respectively, with 10 bases between them. Germline V lookup: CDR1 SGHDN, CDR2 FVKESK. Study-wide results and limits: In HTLV-1-associated myelopathy, TCR clonal expansion was greatest, and in multiple sclerosis it was least, below healthy controls.

With 10-nucleotide random UMIs, 5'RACE was used to make the cDNA. Over 180 million TCR-beta sequences, together covering 15-18 subjects, were produced by every individual sequencing run that was carried out. TCRdb re-called the 5' RACE reads through MiXCR, storing one row per CDR3 protein. There are about 38,000 distinct CDR3 sequences in the sample; 11% occur only once, and 3% to 4% lies in the top ten. The sample holds many counts of this clonotype. The antigen remains undetermined. The chain combines TRBV14 with TRBJ1-1; no definite D call. What was sequenced was CD4+ T cells from blood. The sequence was collected from a woman aged 25 to 39 with HTLV-1-associated myelopathy (HAM/TSP). The CDR3 sequence is CASSQSRLAEAFF. The CDR3 nucleotides read TGTGCCAGCAGCCAAAGCCGCTTGGCTGAAGCTTTCTTT.